This T cell receptor beta chain was captured by sequencing in a study of control samples from healthy donors and cancer patients. Trimming at V came to 5 bases and at J to 1 base, leaving 4 bases not matched to a gene. The CDR3 extends over 15 amino acids. CDR1 is MNHEY and CDR2 is SMNVEV in the germline V gene (reference sequence). The data were produced by immunoSEQ multiplex PCR, yet TCRdb's version contains in-frame clones alone and is incomplete. The table lists about 120,000 clones, around 89% of them singletons. V usage is TRBV27 and J usage is TRBJ2-5, with 10 bases matching TRBD2. This clonotype was obtained from a man aged 50 or older in good health. The material sequenced was blood. This chain's CDR3 is CASSSSGGRQETQYF. The CDR3 DNA reads TGTGCCAGCAGTAGTAGCGGGGGGCGCCAAGAGACCCAGTACTTC.